The 17 T cell receptor beta chains reported below all come from one sample, sequenced in a study of cytomegalovirus exposure and HLA in healthy donors. Repertoires were generated with immunoSEQ multiplex PCR, while TCRdb's copy carries only in-frame clones and drops some. This table holds around 69,000 clones, under 96% found once. The source material was PBMCs. The receptors stem from a woman younger than 35 in good health and CMV-seropositive.

The rearrangement uses TRBV7-8 and TRBJ2-3; TRBD2 aligns across 9 bases. The CDR3 sequence is 16 residues long. The V gene's germline CDR1 is SGHVS and CDR2 FQNEAQ. V was pared by 4 bases and J by 0 bases, with 5 bases of the junction left unmatched. CDR3 nucleotides: TGTGCCAGCAGCTGGGGGACTAGCTCAAGCACAGATACGCAGTATTTT. This sequence encodes CASSWGTSSSTDTQYF.

The chain joins TRBV4-3 to TRBJ2-3; TRBD2 matches at 9 bases. Germline V gene data show CDR1 as LGHNA and CDR2 as YSLEER. Losses at the gene ends were 0 bases for V and 4 bases for J; bases not matched to a gene: 8. The CDR3 loop spans 17 amino acids. The CDR3 DNA is TGCGCCAGCAGCCAAGAACCCCTACTAGCGGGCCCAGATACGCAGTATTTT. This codes for CASSQEPLLAGPDTQYF.

This chain links TRBV30 with TRBJ2-7, with 10 nucleotides matching TRBD1. The CDR3 runs 15 residues. The trim removed 3 bases at V and 2 bases at J, leaving 7 bases unmatched. The V gene's germline CDR1 is GTSNPN and CDR2 SVGIG (reference sequence). As DNA, the CDR3 is TGTGCCTGGAGGAGGGGGACAGGGGTCCCCTACGAGCAGTACTTC. Residues: CAWRRGTGVPYEQYF.

This rearrangement joins TRBV27 to TRBJ2-3; D is possibly TRBD2 (5 bases). The V end was cut by 7 bases, the J end by 1 base, with 15 bases between. Germline CDR1 reads MNHEY; CDR2 reads SMNVEV (reference sequence). The CDR3 has 15 amino acids. The CDR3 DNA reads as TGTGCCAGCACCCCGAGGAGGAGCGGCACAGATACGCAGTATTTT. Translating it yields CASTPRRSGTDTQYF.

V gene TRBV30 combines with J gene TRBJ2-3, with 9 bases matching TRBD1. The CDR3 loop spans 16 amino acids. V trimming: 4 bases; J trimming: 3 bases; junction bases outside the gene matches: 11. CDR1 GTSNPN and CDR2 SVGIG come from the germline V gene (reference sequence). CDR3 amino acids: CAWTFPGTGTTDTQYF. The CDR3 DNA sequence: TGTGCCTGGACCTTTCCCGGGACAGGGACAACAGATACGCAGTATTTT.

V usage is TRBV19 and J usage is TRBJ2-1; 10 nucleotides agree with TRBD2. V gave up 0 bases and J gave up 5 bases; unmatched junction bases: 4. The CDR3 contains 16 residues. Germline CDR1 reads LNHDA; CDR2 reads SQIVND (reference sequence). The CDR3 spells CASSIDRAGGNNEQFF. In DNA, the CDR3 is TGTGCCAGTAGTATAGATCGAGCGGGAGGGAACAATGAGCAGTTCTTC. Full variable domain (rest looked up from reference TRBV19 and TRBJ2-1): DGGITQSPKYLFRKEGQNVTLSCEQNLNHDAMYWYRQDPGQGLRLIYYSQIVNDFQKGDIAEGYSVSREKKESFPLTVTSAQKNPTAFYLCASSIDRAGGNNEQFFGPGTRLTVL.

The CDR3 bases are TGTGCCAGTAACCCGGACAGCACCGGGGAGCTGTTTTTT. This sequence encodes CASNPDSTGELFF. This sequence joins TRBV28 and TRBJ2-2; possible D gene TRBD1, 6 bases. Trimming removed 9 bases at V and 4 bases at J, with 12 bases between. Germline V gene data show CDR1 as MDHEN and CDR2 as SYDVKM. This CDR3 has 13 residues.

The chain is built from TRBV27 and TRBJ2-1; 12 nucleotides line up with TRBD2. Unmatched junction bases numbered 9, after V lost 3 bases and J lost 0 bases. Germline V gene sequence: CDR1 MNHEY, CDR2 SMNVEV (reference sequence). The CDR3 spans 19 residues. CDR3 coding DNA: TGTGCCAGCAGTTTGTTGGGACTAGCGGGTTCGAGCTCCTACAATGAGCAGTTCTTC. It is translated as CASSLLGLAGSSSYNEQFF.

V is TRBV28 and J is TRBJ2-2; TRBD2 agrees at 11 bases. V was pared by 11 bases and J by 4 bases, with 6 bases of the junction left unmatched. This CDR3 spans 14 amino acids. CDR1 and CDR2 (germline): MDHEN, SYDVKM. CDR3 DNA sequence: TGTGCCTCTGGGACTAGCGGAGCCACCGGGGAGCTGTTTTTT. This encodes CASGTSGATGELFF. The variable domain in full, with the rest retrieved from reference TRBV28 and TRBJ2-2, is DVKVTQSSRYLVKRTGEKVFLECVQDMDHENMFWYRQDPGLGLRLIYFSYDVKMKEKGDIPEGYSVSREKKERFSLILESASTNQTSMYLCASGTSGATGELFFGEGSRLTVL.

The genes are TRBV27 and TRBJ1-1, with D possibly TRBD1 on 5 matching bases. This CDR3 is built from 14 residues. Germline values: CDR1 MNHEY, CDR2 SMNVEV (reference sequence). V dropped 2 bases and J dropped 3 bases, with 10 bases sitting between them. CDR3 nucleotides: TGTGCCAGCAGTTTAGCCCGGGGGGACACTGAAGCTTTCTTT. This codes for CASSLARGDTEAFF.

V usage is TRBV30 and J usage is TRBJ1-2; D perhaps matches TRBD1 (5 bases). This CDR3 spans 16 amino acids. The V gene lost 2 bases and the J gene lost 4 bases, with 20 bases spanning the gap. The germline V gene has CDR1 GTSNPN and CDR2 SVGIG (reference sequence). DNA of the CDR3: TGTGCCTGGAGTTGGGCGAGTACAGGTTCTCCCTATGGCTACACCTTC. Translation gives CAWSWASTGSPYGYTF.

This chain joins TRBV5-1 and TRBJ2-5; 9 bases are a match to TRBD1. Unmatched junction bases numbered 7, after V lost 2 bases and J lost 5 bases. CDR1 and CDR2 from the germline V gene are SGHRS and YFSETQ. The length of the CDR3 is 15 residues. CDR3 nucleotides: TGCGCCAGCAGCTTAACGGGACAGGGCGGCGAGACCCAGTACTTC. This gives the protein CASSLTGQGGETQYF. Based on the CDR3 plus reference TRBV5-1 and TRBJ2-5, the full variable domain is KAGVTQTPRYLIKTRGQQVTLSCSPISGHRSVSWYQQTPGQGLQFLFEYFSETQRNKGNFPGRFSGRQFSNSRSEMNVSTLELGDSALYLCASSLTGQGGETQYFGPGTRLLVL.

The J gene is TRBJ1-4, the V gene TRBV5-4; 9 bases match TRBD1. This CDR3 is built from 15 residues. Germline V gene lookup returns CDR1 SGHNT and CDR2 YYREEE (reference sequence). Losses at the gene ends were 0 bases for V and 6 bases for J; bases not matched to a gene: 3. The DNA for the CDR3 is TGTGCCAGCAGCTTGGGGGGACAGGGTGATGAAAAACTGTTTTTT. It yields the protein CASSLGGQGDEKLFF.

This clone was picked up a small number of times. The chain couples TRBV2 to TRBJ2-7, with 11 bases that match TRBD2. The junction had 10 bases not matched to a gene; V was cut back by 10 bases and J by 5 bases. The CDR3 consists of 14 residues. The germline V gene has CDR1 SNHLY and CDR2 FYNNEI. As DNA, the CDR3 is TGTGCCACCACAGCCCTAGCGGGAGGCAACGAGCAGTACTTC. This sequence encodes CATTALAGGNEQYF.

This chain uses TRBV19 with TRBJ1-4; 10 bases map to TRBD1. With V trimmed by 8 bases and J by 7 bases, 7 bases remained unmatched. The CDR3 covers 14 residues. Germline V gene data show CDR1 as LNHDA and CDR2 as SQIVND (reference sequence). The CDR3 loop is CASDPTGGREKLFF. The CDR3 bases are TGTGCCAGTGACCCGACAGGGGGCCGTGAAAAACTGTTTTTT.

The chain joins TRBV5-1 to TRBJ2-3; 9 bases map to TRBD2. Trimming removed 3 bases from V and 6 bases from J; junction bases left unmatched: 14. Germline V gene sequence: CDR1 SGHRS, CDR2 YFSETQ. This CDR3 is 17 amino acids long. The CDR3 region is CASSYRTSANGADTQYF. For the CDR3, the DNA is TGCGCCAGCAGCTACCGGACTAGCGCTAATGGGGCGGATACGCAGTATTTT.

The chain recombines TRBV6-6 with TRBJ2-1, with D possibly TRBD2 on 6 matching bases. The CDR3 spans 14 residues. CDR1 MNHNY and CDR2 SVGAGI come from the germline V gene (reference sequence). V was clipped by 0 bases and J by 7 bases, with 10 bases between them. CDR3 region: CASSYSRLVNEQFF. CDR3 coding DNA: TGTGCCAGCAGTTACTCCCGACTAGTTAATGAGCAGTTCTTC.